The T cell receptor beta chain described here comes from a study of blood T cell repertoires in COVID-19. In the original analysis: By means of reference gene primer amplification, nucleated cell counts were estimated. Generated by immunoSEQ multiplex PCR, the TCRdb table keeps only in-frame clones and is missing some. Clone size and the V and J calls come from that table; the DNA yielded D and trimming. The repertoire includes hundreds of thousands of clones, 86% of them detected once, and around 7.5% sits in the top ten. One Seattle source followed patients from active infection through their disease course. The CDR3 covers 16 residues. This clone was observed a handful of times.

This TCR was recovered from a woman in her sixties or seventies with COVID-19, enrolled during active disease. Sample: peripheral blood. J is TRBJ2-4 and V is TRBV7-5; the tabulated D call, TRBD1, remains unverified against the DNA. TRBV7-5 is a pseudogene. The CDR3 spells CARSLRTGLAKNIQYF. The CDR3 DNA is TGTGCCAGAAGCCTCAGGACAGGGCTAGCCAAAAACATTCAGTACTTC.